This T cell receptor beta chain was profiled in a study of cytomegalovirus exposure and HLA in healthy donors. PCR used 60 Vbeta primers and 13 Jbeta primers. Produced via immunoSEQ multiplex PCR; TCRdb's table is partial and in-frame only. This sample carries about 170,000 clones, 70% to 90% of them seen once, and the ten largest clones take roughly 0.69%. J was trimmed by 6 bases and V by 6 bases; bases with no gene match: 11. Germline V gene data show CDR1 as SQVTM and CDR2 as ANQGSEA. The CDR3 has 14 amino acids. The source of this sequence is a young woman in good health and CMV-seronegative. The chain combines TRBV29-1 with TRBJ2-7; TRBD2 matches 10 bases. Sequenced material: PBMCs. CDR3 in DNA: TGCAGCGTGGGGAGGACTAGCGGTCGAACCGAGCAGTACTTC. Translated, it gives CSVGRTSGRTEQYF.